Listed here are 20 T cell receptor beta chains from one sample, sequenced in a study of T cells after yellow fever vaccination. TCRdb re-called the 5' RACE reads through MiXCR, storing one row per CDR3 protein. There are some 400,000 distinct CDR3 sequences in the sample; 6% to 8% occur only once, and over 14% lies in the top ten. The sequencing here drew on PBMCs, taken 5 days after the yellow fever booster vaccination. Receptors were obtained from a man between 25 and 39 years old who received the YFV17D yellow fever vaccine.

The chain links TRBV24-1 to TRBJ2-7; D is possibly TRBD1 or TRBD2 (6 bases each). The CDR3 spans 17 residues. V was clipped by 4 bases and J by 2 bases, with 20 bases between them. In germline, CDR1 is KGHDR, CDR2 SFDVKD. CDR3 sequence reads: CATSDFRDERGPYEQYF. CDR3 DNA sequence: TGTGCCACCAGTGACTTCAGGGACGAACGGGGGCCCTACGAGCAGTACTTC.

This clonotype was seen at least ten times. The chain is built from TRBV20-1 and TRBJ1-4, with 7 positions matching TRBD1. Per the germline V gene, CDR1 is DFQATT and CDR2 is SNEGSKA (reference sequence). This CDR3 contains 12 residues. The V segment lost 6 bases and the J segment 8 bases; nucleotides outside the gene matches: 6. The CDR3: CSATGVREKLFF. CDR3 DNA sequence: TGCAGTGCCACAGGGGTTCGGGAAAAACTGTTTTTT.

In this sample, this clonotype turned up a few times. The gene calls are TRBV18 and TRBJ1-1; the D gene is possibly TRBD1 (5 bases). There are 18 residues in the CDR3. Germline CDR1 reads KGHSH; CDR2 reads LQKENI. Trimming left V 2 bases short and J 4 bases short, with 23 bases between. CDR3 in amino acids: CASSPLSLAAPGGTEAFF. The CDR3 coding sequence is TGTGCCAGCTCACCATTATCGCTAGCAGCTCCTGGGGGCACTGAAGCTTTCTTT.

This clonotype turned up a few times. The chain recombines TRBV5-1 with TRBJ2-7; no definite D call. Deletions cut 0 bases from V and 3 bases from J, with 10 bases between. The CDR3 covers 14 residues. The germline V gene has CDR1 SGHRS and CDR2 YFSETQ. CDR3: CASSLAGQHYEQYF. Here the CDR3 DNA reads TGCGCCAGCAGCTTGGCCGGGCAGCACTACGAGCAGTACTTC.

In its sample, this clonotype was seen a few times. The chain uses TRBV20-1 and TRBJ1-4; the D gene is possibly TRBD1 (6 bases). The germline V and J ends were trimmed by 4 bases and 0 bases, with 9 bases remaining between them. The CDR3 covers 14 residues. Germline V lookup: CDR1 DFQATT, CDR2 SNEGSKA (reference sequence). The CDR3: CSATRGATNEKLFF. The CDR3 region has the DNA TGCAGTGCTACGAGGGGGGCAACTAATGAAAAACTGTTTTTT.

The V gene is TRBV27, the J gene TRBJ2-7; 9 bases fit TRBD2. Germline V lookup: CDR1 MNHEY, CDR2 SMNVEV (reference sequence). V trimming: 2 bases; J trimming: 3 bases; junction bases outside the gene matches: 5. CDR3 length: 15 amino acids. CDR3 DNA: TGTGCCAGCAGTTTACGGGCTAGCGGGGTCTACGAGCAGTACTTC. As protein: CASSLRASGVYEQYF.

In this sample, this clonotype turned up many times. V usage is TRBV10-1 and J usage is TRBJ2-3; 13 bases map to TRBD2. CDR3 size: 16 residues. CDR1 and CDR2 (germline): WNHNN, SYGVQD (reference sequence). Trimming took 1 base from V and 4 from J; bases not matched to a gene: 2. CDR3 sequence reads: CASSELGLAGADTQYF. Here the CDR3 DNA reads TGCGCCAGCAGTGAGTTAGGACTAGCGGGAGCAGATACGCAGTATTTT.

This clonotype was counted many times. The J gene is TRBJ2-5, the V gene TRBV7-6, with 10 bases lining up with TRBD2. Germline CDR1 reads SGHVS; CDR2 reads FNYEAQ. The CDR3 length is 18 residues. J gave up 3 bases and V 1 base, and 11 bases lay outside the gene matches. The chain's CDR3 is CASSLEGWGLANKETQYF. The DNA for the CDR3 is TGTGCCAGCAGCTTAGAGGGTTGGGGACTAGCGAATAAAGAGACCCAGTACTTC. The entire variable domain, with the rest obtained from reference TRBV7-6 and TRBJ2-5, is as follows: GAGVSQSPRYKVTKRGQDVALRCDPISGHVSLYWYRQALGQGPEFLTYFNYEAQQDKSGLPNDRFSAERPEGSISTLTIQRTEQRDSAMYRCASSLEGWGLANKETQYFGPGTRLLVL.

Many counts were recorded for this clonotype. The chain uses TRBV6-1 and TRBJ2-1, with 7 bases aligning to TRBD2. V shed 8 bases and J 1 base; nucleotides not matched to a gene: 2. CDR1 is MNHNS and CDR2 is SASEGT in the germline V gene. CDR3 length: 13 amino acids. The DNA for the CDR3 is TGTGCCAGCTTGGGAGGGTCCTACAATGAGCAGTTCTTC. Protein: CASLGGSYNEQFF.

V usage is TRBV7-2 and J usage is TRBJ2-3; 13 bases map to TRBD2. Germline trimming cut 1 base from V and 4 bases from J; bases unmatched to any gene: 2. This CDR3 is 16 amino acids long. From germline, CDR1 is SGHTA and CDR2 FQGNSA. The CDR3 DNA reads TGTGCCAGCAGCTTAGGAGGGACTAGCGGGGCAGATACGCAGTATTTT. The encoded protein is CASSLGGTSGADTQYF.

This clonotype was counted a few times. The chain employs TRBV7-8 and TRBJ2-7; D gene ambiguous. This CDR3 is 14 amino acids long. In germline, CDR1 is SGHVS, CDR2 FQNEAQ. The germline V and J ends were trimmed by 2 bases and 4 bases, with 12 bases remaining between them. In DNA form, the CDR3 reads TGTGCCAGCAGCTTACGTGCAGAGACGTACGAGCAGTACTTC. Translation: CASSLRAETYEQYF.

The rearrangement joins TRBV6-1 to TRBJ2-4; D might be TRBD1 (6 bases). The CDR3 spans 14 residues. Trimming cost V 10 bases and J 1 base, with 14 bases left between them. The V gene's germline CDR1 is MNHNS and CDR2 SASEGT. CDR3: CATHSTGAKNIQYF. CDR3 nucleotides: TGTGCCACGCACTCCACAGGGGCCAAAAACATTCAGTACTTC.

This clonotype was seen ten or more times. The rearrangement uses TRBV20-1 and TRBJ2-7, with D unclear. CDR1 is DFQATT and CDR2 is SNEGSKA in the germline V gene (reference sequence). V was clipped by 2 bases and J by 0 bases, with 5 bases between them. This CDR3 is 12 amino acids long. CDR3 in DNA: TGCAGTGCTAGATGGATCTCCTACGAGCAGTACTTC. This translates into CSARWISYEQYF.

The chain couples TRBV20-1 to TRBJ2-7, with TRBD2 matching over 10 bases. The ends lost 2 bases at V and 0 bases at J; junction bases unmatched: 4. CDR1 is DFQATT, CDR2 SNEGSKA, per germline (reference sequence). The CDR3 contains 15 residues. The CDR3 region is CSARPGLAISYEQYF. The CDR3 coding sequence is TGCAGTGCTAGACCGGGACTAGCGATCTCCTACGAGCAGTACTTC.

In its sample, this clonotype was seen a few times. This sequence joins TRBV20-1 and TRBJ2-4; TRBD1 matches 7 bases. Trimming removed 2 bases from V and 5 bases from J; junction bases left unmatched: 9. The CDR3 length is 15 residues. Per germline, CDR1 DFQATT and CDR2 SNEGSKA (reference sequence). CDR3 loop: CSARNYRGEENIQYF. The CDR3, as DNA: TGCAGTGCTAGAAACTACAGGGGTGAGGAAAACATTCAGTACTTC.

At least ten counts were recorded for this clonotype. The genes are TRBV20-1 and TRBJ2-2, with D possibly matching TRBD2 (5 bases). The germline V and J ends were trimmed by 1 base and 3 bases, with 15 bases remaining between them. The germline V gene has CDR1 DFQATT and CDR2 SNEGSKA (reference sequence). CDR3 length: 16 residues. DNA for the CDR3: TGCAGTGCTAGAGTCCCAGGAGTGAGGGACACCGGGGAGCTGTTTTTT. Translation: CSARVPGVRDTGELFF.

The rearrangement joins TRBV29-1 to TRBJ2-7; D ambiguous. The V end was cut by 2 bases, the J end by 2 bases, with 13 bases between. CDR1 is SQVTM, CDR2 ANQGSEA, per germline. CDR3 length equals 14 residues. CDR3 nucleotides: TGCAGCGTTGAATTGTCCGGGCCGGCCTACGAGCAGTACTTC. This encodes CSVELSGPAYEQYF.

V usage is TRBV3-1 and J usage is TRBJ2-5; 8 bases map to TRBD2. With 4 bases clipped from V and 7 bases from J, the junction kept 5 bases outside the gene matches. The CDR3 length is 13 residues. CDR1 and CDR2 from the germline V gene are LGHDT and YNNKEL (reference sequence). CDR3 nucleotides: TGTGCCAGCAGCCCGGCGGGAGGCGGGACCCAGTACTTC. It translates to CASSPAGGGTQYF.

In DNA, the CDR3 is TGTGCCAGCAGTTATGCTCCAACCTACAATGAGCAGTTCTTC. Translating it yields CASSYAPTYNEQFF. The chain is built from TRBV6-5 and TRBJ2-1; D is undetermined. The length of the CDR3 is 14 residues. Trimming pared 3 bases from V and 2 bases from J, leaving 8 bases between. The V gene's germline CDR1 is MNHEY and CDR2 SVGAGI.

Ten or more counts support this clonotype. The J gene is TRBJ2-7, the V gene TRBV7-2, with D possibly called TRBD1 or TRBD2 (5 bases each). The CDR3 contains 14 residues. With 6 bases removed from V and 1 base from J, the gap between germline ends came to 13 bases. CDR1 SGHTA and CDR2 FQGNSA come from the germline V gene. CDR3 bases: TGTGCCAGCAGACGGGAAGGGGCATCCTACGAGCAGTACTTC. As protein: CASRREGASYEQYF.